This TCR beta chain was captured by sequencing in a study of shared clonotypes between healthy human individuals. Broader study findings: An expected dependence of interdonor clonotype sharing on sequencing depth was noted. When naive CD4 clonotypes were compared across several donors, approximately 5% were shared.

Naive CD8 cells lacked CD45RO, underwent positive selection for CCR7 and left out terminally differentiated effector memory CD45RA+ cells. TCRdb's copy holds only in-frame clones and misses some; the assay was immunoSEQ multiplex PCR. The sample includes 560,000 or so clones, approximately 96% seen only once; the top ten take 0.11%. Remarks on this clone: Its antigen is not known.

What was sequenced was naive CD8+ T cells sorted from blood. This clonotype was sampled from a woman aged 25-40 years in good health.

This chain's CDR3 is CASNSRTGPPYEQYF. The CDR3 nucleotides are TGTGCCAGCAATTCCCGGACAGGGCCTCCCTACGAGCAGTACTTC. V gene TRBV2 combines with J gene TRBJ2-7; 8 nucleotides agree with TRBD1. The CDR3 is 15 amino acids. The ends lost 7 bases at V and 2 bases at J; junction bases unmatched: 10. The germline V gene encodes CDR1 SNHLY and CDR2 FYNNEI.